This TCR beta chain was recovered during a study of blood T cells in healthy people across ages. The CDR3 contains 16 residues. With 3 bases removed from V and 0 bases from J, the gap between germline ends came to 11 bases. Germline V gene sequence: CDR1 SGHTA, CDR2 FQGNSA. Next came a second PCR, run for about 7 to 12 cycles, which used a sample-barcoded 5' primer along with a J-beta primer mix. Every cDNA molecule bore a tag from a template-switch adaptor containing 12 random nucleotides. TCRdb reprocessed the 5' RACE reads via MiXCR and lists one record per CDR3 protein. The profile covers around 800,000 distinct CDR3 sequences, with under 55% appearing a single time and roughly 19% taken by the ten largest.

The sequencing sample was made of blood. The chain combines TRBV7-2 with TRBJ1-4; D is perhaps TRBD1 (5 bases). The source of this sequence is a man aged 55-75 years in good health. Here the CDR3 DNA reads TGTGCCAGCAGCTTTCGAGACAGCTCAACTAATGAAAAACTGTTTTTT. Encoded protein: CASSFRDSSTNEKLFF. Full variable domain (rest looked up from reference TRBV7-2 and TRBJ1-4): GAGVSQSPSNKVTEKGKDVELRCDPISGHTALYWYRQSLGQGLEFLIYFQGNSAPDKSGLPSDRFSAERTGGSVSTLTIQRTQQEDSAVYLCASSFRDSSTNEKLFFGSGTQLSVL.